Below are 16 T cell receptor beta chains sequenced from a single sample in a study of tumor and adjacent non-tumor tissue in lung cancer. A modified ARM-PCR protocol with three rounds of nested PCR amplified TCRbeta. TCRdb re-analysed the multiplex PCR reads in MiXCR, keeping a single row per CDR3 protein. The sample has tens of thousands of distinct CDR3 sequences; roughly 60% are singletons. No cell sorting was done before RNA was extracted from the tissue. More than 3 cm separated this lung sample from the edge of the tumor. The sample comprised distant non-tumor lung tissue. Source of these receptors: a woman between 40 and 50 years old with non-small cell lung cancer.

In the case of this clonotype: This may stem from a read error, because a much larger clone lies one nucleotide away. The chain combines TRBV5-1 with TRBJ2-7; the D is unclear. The CDR3 covers 14 residues. Germline V gene lookup returns CDR1 SGHRS and CDR2 YFSETQ. CDR3 in amino acids: CASSLGTASHEQYF. The CDR3 region has the DNA TGCGCCAGCAGCTTGGGGACGGCCTCCCACGAGCAGTACTTC.

With respect to this clonotype: The CDR3 does not close with the conserved phenylalanine or tryptophan, likely indicating a read error. The rearrangement joins TRBV28 to TRBJ2-7, with TRBD1 as a possible D gene (6 bases). Germline V gene sequence: CDR1 MDHEN, CDR2 SYDVKM. The CDR3 spans 13 residues. V was cut by 8 bases and J by 2 bases, with 13 bases left in between. The CDR3 bases are TGTGCCAGCTGTCCAGGACAGCCCTACGAGCAGTACTTA. Translated: CASCPGQPYEQYL.

This clonotype showed up many times. The chain combines TRBV6-1 with TRBJ2-3; D is uncertain. Trimming took 4 bases from V and 2 from J, leaving 16 bases between them. The CDR3 runs 16 residues. The V gene's germline CDR1 is MNHNS and CDR2 SASEGT. CDR3 DNA: TGTGCCAGCAGTGGGGGTCCGAGCACCTACACAGATACGCAGTATTTT. Translated, it gives CASSGGPSTYTDTQYF.

Worth noting for this clonotype: The junction departs from the called germline gene at one end, perhaps through a read error. V gene TRBV6-5 combines with J gene TRBJ1-1; no clear D. The CDR3 contains 13 residues. Germline CDR1 and CDR2: MNHEY and SVGAGI. CDR3 sequence: CASSYLSRAEAFF. CDR3 in DNA: TGTGCTAGCAGTTACCTTAGCAGAGCTGAAGCTTTCTTT.

Note on this clonotype: Sequence at one end of the junction differs from germline and may be a read error. V is TRBV28 and J is TRBJ2-4; either TRBD1 or TRBD2 may supply D (5 bases each). CDR1 and CDR2 (germline): MDHEN, SYDVKM. The CDR3 sequence is 14 residues long. The chain's CDR3 is CVSSVGDPKNIQYF. In DNA form, the CDR3 reads TGTGTCAGCAGTGTCGGGGACCCCAAAAACATTCAGTACTTC.

Comment on this clonotype: Just one base apart from a much larger clone, this may be a read error. The gene calls are TRBV5-5 and TRBJ2-6; D remains ambiguous. This CDR3 is built from 15 residues. The germline V and J ends were trimmed by 3 bases and 0 bases, with 7 bases remaining between them. CDR1 and CDR2 from the germline V gene are SGHKS and YYEKEE (reference sequence). The CDR3 spells CASSSSTSGANVLTF. The CDR3 nucleotides read TGTGCCAGCAGCTCTTCGACCTCTGGGGCCAACGTCCTGACTTTC.

This clonotype was found many times. V is TRBV20-1 and J is TRBJ2-5, with D possibly being TRBD1 or TRBD2 (6 bases each). V dropped 4 bases and J dropped 4 bases, with 19 bases sitting between them. Germline lookup yields CDR1 DFQATT and CDR2 SNEGSKA (reference sequence). This CDR3 has 15 residues. CDR3 nucleotide sequence: TGCAGTGCTACCCCCACACTAGGAGGGGGAGAGACCCAGTACTTC. It specifies CSATPTLGGGETQYF.

This clonotype appeared many times. This chain uses TRBV5-4 with TRBJ2-4, with 8 bases fitting TRBD1. V lost 5 bases to trimming and J lost 8 bases; unmatched junction nucleotides: 9. Germline values: CDR1 SGHNT, CDR2 YYREEE (reference sequence). The CDR3 spans 14 residues. The DNA of the CDR3 is TGTGCCAGCAGACCCTGGGACAGGCCGGACATTCAGTACTTC. Protein sequence: CASRPWDRPDIQYF.

Of note for this clonotype: The CDR3 carries no conserved terminal phenylalanine or tryptophan, so it likely arises from a read error. The chain has TRBV30 and TRBJ2-7; 7 bases align to TRBD2. This CDR3 is 18 amino acids long. V lost 5 bases and J lost 1; bases outside the gene matches: 20. The germline V gene has CDR1 GTSNPN and CDR2 SVGIG (reference sequence). This CDR3 is CAWRSYRWASGKSYEQYL. The CDR3 region has the DNA TGTGCCTGGCGCTCTTACCGCTGGGCTAGCGGCAAATCCTACGAGCAGTACTTG.

V is TRBV7-8 and J is TRBJ1-1; possibly TRBD1 for D (5 bases). The length of the CDR3 is 13 residues. From germline, CDR1 is SGHVS and CDR2 FQNEAQ. The V end was cut by 7 bases, the J end by 6 bases, with 15 bases between. Here the CDR3 DNA reads TGTGCCAGCAACTATGGACAAGGGGCTGAAGCTTTCTTT. This encodes CASNYGQGAEAFF.

This sequence joins TRBV4-1 and TRBJ1-6; maybe TRBD1 (5 bases). Trimming took 6 bases from V and 10 from J, leaving 22 bases between them. Germline V gene lookup returns CDR1 MGHRA and CDR2 YSYEKL. The CDR3 extends over 16 amino acids. CDR3 nucleotides: TGCGCCAGCAGTCAACCCAAACATGGGGCAAGCTCACCCCTCCACTTT. Translating it yields CASSQPKHGASSPLHF.

The genes are TRBV12-3 or TRBV12-4 and TRBJ1-5, with TRBD1 as a possible D gene (6 bases). Trimming pared 7 bases from V and 0 bases from J, leaving 16 bases between. This CDR3 is built from 16 residues. CDR3 protein: CASNPDRIYSNQPQHF. The CDR3 DNA follows: TGTGCCAGCAATCCCGACAGGATCTATAGCAATCAGCCCCAGCATTTT.

This clonotype is categorized as medium-sized. The chain is built from TRBV11-3 and TRBJ2-5; 9 bases match TRBD2. CDR1 is SGHNT and CDR2 is YENEEA in the germline V gene. The CDR3 has 16 residues. With 0 bases clipped from V and 10 bases from J, the junction kept 12 bases outside the gene matches. The CDR3 reads CASSLDPLSGGINQYF. DNA for the CDR3: TGTGCCAGCAGCTTAGATCCTTTGAGCGGGGGGATTAACCAGTACTTC. The variable domain in full, with the rest retrieved from reference TRBV11-3 and TRBJ2-5, is EAGVVQSPRYKIIEKKQPVAFWCNPISGHNTLYWYLQNLGQGPELLIRYENEEAVDDSQLPKDRFSAERLKGVDSTLKIQPAELGDSAVYLCASSLDPLSGGINQYFGPGTRLLVL.

The chain has TRBV29-1 and TRBJ2-1; 10 bases map to TRBD2. This CDR3 contains 17 residues. Germline-derived CDR1 and CDR2 are SQVTM and ANQGSEA. Germline trimming cut 6 bases from V and 5 bases from J; bases unmatched to any gene: 16. The CDR3 here is CSVGGEAGGPVDNEQFF. CDR3 bases: TGCAGCGTGGGAGGTGAAGCGGGAGGGCCCGTCGACAATGAGCAGTTCTTC.

This clonotype appeared once. It is likely a read error, because the conserved phenylalanine at the end of the CDR3 is missing. V gene TRBV11-3 combines with J gene TRBJ2-1, with TRBD2 identical over 7 bases. CDR1 is SGHNT and CDR2 is YENEEA in the germline V gene. This CDR3 region has 15 residues. CDR3 residues: CASSLGLRDYGEQFL. CDR3 in DNA: TGTGCCAGCAGTTTAGGCCTCCGGGACTACGGTGAACAGTTCCTC.

This clonotype rates as large. The chain uses TRBV11-2 and TRBJ2-5, with 7 bases matching TRBD1. Germline V lookup: CDR1 SGHAT, CDR2 FQNNGV. The CDR3 consists of 15 residues. Losses at the gene ends were 7 bases for V and 2 bases for J; bases not matched to a gene: 10. The CDR3 here is CASTKFGQAQETQYF. The CDR3 nucleotides are TGTGCCAGCACCAAATTCGGACAGGCACAAGAGACCCAGTACTTC.